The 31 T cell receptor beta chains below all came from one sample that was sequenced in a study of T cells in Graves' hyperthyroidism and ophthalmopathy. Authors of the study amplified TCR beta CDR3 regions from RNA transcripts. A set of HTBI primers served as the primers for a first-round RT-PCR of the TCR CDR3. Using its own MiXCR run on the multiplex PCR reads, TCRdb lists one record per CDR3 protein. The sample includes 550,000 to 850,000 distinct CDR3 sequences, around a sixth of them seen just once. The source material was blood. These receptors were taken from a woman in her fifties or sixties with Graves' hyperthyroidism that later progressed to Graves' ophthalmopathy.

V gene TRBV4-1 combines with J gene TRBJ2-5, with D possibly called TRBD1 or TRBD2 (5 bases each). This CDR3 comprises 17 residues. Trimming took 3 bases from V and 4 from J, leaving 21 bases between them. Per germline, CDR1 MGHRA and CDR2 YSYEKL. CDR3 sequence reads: CASSQSAVIPGRETQYF. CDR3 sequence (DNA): TGCGCCAGCAGCCAGTCCGCGGTCATCCCGGGGCGAGAGACCCAGTACTTC.

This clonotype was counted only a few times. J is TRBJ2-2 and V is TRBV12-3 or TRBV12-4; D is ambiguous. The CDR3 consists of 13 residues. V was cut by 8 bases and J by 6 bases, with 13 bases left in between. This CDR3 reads CASEFGDPGELFF. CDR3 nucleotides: TGTGCCAGCGAATTCGGAGACCCCGGGGAGCTGTTTTTT.

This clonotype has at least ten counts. CDR3 sequence (DNA): TGTGCCAGCTCAGGGACAGCCTACGAGCAGTACTTC. Translated, it gives CASSGTAYEQYF. V usage is TRBV18 and J usage is TRBJ2-7, with 7 bases matching TRBD1. Germline trimming cut 5 bases from V and 2 bases from J; bases unmatched to any gene: 0. The germline CDR1 and CDR2 sequences are KGHSH and LQKENI. The CDR3 length is 12 residues.

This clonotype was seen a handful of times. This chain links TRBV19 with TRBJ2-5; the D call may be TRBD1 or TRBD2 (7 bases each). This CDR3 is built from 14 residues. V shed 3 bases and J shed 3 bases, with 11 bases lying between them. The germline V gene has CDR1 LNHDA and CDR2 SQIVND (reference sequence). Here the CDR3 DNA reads TGTGCCAGTAGTATCGCAGGGGGGGAAGAGACCCAGTACTTC. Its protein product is CASSIAGGEETQYF.

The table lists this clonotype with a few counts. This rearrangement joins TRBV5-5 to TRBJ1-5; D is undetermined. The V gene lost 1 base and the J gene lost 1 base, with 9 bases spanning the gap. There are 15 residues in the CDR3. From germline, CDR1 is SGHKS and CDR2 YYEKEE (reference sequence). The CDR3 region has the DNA TGTGCCAGCAGCTTGTATAGGGCGAGCAATCAGCCCCAGCATTTT. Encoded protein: CASSLYRASNQPQHF.

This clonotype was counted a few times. Here the CDR3 DNA reads TGTGCCAGCAGTTACGCGTCGCATGAGCAGTTCTTC. This codes for CASSYASHEQFF. J is TRBJ2-1 and V is TRBV6-1; D ambiguous. This CDR3 comprises 12 residues. V shed 5 bases and J shed 8 bases, with 10 bases lying between them. Germline CDR1 and CDR2: MNHNS and SASEGT.

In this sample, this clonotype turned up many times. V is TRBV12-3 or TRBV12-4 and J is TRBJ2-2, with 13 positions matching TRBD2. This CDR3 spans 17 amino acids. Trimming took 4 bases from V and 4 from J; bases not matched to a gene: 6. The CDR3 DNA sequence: TGTGCCAGCAGTTCCACTAGCGGGGGGGCCGGCACCGGGGAGCTGTTTTTT. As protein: CASSSTSGGAGTGELFF.

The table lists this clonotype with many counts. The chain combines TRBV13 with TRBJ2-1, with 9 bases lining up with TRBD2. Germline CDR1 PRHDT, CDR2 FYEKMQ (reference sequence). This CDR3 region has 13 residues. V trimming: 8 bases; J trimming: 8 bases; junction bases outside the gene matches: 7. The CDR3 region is CASGNLAGHEQFF. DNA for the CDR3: TGTGCCAGCGGTAACCTAGCGGGGCATGAGCAGTTCTTC. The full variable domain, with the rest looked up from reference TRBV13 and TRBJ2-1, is AAGVIQSPRHLIKEKRETATLKCYPIPRHDTVYWYQQGPGQDPQFLISFYEKMQSDKGSIPDRFSAQQFSDYHSELNMSSLELGDSALYFCASGNLAGHEQFFGPGTRLTVL.

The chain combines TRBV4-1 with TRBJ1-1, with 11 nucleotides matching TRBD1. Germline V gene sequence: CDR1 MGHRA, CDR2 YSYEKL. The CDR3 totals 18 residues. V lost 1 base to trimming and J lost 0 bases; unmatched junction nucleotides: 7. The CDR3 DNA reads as TGCGCCAGCAGCCAAGGGCGCGGGACAGGGGGACTGAACACTGAAGCTTTCTTT. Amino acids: CASSQGRGTGGLNTEAFF.

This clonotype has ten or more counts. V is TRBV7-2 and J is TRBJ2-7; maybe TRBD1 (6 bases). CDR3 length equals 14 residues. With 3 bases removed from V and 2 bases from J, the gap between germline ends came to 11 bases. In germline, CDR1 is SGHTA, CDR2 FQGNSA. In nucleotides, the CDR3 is TGTGCCAGCAGCTTTCCAGGGGTCCCCTACGAGCAGTACTTC. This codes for CASSFPGVPYEQYF.

The CDR3 DNA is TGCGCCAGCAGCTTGGTGCAAGGGAACTATGGCTACACCTTC. Translating it yields CASSLVQGNYGYTF. The V and J genes are TRBV5-1 and TRBJ1-2, with unresolved D. Germline V lookup: CDR1 SGHRS, CDR2 YFSETQ. V was cut by 0 bases and J by 2 bases, with 8 bases left in between. The length of the CDR3 is 14 residues.

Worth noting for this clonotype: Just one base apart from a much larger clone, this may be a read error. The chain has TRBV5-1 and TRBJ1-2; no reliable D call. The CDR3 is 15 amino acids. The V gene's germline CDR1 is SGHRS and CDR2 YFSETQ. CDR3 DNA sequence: TGCGCCAGCGGCTTTACGACGGAACCTAACTATGGCTACACCTTC. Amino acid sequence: CASGFTTEPNYGYTF.

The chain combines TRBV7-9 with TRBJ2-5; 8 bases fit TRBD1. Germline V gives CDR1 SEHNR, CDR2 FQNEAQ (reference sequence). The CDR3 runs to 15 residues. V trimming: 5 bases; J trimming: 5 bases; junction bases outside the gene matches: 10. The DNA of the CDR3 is TGTGCCAGCAGCACCCGACAGGGGTTTGTGGAGACCCAGTACTTC. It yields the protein CASSTRQGFVETQYF.

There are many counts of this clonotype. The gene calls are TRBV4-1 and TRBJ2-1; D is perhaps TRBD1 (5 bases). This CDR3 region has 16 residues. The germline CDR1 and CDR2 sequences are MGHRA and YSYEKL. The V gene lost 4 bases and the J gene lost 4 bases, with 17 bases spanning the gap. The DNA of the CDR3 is TGCGCCAGCAGCCTCCTCTTTGCGACAGATTACAATGAGCAGTTCTTC. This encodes CASSLLFATDYNEQFF.

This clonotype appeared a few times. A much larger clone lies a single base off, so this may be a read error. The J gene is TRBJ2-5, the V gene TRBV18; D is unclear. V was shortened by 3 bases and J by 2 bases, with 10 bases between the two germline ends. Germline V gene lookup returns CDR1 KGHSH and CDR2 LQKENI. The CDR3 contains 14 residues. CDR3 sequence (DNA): TGTGCCAGCTCACCCCGTAACGGACAAGAGACCCAGTACTTC. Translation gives CASSPRNGQETQYF.

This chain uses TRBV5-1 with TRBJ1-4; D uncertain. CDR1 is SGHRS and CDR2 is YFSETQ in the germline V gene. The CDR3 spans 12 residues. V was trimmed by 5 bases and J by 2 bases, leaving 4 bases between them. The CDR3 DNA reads TGCGCCAGCAGACGTACTAATGAAAAACTGTTTTTT. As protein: CASRRTNEKLFF. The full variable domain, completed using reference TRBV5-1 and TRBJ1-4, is KAGVTQTPRYLIKTRGQQVTLSCSPISGHRSVSWYQQTPGQGLQFLFEYFSETQRNKGNFPGRFSGRQFSNSRSEMNVSTLELGDSALYLCASRRTNEKLFFGSGTQLSVL.

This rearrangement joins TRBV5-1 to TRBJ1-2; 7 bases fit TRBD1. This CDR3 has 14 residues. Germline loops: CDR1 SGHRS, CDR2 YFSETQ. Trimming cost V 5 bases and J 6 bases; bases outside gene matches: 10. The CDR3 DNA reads TGCGCCAGCAGTCCGGGACAGAGGTCTAATGGCTACACCTTC. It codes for CASSPGQRSNGYTF.

CDR3 sequence reads: CASSTRQGPGTEAFF. In DNA, the CDR3 is TGTGCCAGCAGCACCCGACAGGGCCCGGGCACTGAAGCTTTCTTT. The chain recombines TRBV13 with TRBJ1-1; 7 bases are a match to TRBD1. This CDR3 has 15 residues. Germline CDR1 reads PRHDT; CDR2 reads FYEKMQ (reference sequence). V dropped 5 bases and J dropped 4; count of bases not matched to a gene: 10.

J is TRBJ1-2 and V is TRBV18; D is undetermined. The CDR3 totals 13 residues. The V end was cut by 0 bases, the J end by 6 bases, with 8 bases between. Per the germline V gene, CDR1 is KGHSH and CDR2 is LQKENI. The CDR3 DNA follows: TGTGCCAGCTCACCACCCGAAGGCCATGGCTACACCTTC. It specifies CASSPPEGHGYTF.

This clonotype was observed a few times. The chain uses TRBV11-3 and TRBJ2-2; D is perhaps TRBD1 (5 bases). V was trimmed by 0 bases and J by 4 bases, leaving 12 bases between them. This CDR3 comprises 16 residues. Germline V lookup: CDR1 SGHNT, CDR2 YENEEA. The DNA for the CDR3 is TGTGCCAGCAGCTTAGAGTCAGGGCTGGGCACCGGGGAGCTGTTTTTT. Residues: CASSLESGLGTGELFF.

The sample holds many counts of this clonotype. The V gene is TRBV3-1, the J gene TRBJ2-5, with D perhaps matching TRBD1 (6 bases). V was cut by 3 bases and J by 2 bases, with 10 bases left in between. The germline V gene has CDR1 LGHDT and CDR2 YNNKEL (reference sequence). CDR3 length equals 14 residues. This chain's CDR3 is CASSHRRGQETQYF. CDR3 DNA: TGTGCCAGCAGCCACCGCAGGGGTCAAGAGACCCAGTACTTC.

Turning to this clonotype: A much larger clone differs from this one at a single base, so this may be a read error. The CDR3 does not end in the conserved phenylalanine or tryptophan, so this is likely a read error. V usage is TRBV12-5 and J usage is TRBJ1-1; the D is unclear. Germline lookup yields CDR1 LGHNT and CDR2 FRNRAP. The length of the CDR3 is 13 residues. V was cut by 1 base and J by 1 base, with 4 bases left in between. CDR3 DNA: TGTGCTAGTGGTTTGGGGGGGAACACTGAAGCTTTCTCT. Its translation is CASGLGGNTEAFS.

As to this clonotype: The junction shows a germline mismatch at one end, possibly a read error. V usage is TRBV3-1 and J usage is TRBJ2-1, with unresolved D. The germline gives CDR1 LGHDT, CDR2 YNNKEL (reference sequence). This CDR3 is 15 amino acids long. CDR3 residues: CAISQDRSSYNEQFF. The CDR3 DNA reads TGTGCCATCAGCCAAGACCGGAGCTCCTACAATGAGCAGTTCTTC.

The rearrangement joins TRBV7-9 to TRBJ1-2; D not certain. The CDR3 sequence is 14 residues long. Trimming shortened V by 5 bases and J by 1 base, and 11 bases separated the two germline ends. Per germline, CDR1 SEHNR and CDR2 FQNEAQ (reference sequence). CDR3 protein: CASSPNWLNYGYTF. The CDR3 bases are TGTGCCAGCAGCCCCAATTGGCTTAACTATGGCTACACCTTC.

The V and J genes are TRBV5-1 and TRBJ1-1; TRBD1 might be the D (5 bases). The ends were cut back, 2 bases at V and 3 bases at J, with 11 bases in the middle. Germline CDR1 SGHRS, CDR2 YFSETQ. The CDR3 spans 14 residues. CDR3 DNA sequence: TGCGCCAGCAGCTTCGGGGCCAAACACACTGAAGCTTTCTTT. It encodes CASSFGAKHTEAFF.

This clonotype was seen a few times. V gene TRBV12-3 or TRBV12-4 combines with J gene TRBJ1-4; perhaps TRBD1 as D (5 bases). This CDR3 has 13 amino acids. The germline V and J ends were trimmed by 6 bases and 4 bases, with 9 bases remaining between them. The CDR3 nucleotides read TGTGCCAGCAGGAAGACAGATAATGAAAAACTGTTTTTT. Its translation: CASRKTDNEKLFF.

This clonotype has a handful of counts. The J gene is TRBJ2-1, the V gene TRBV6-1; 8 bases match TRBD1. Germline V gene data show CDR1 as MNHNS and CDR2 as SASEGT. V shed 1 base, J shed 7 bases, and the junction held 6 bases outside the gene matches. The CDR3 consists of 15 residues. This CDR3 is CASSEVRGPQNEQFF. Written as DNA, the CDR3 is TGTGCCAGCAGTGAAGTCAGGGGGCCACAAAATGAGCAGTTCTTC.

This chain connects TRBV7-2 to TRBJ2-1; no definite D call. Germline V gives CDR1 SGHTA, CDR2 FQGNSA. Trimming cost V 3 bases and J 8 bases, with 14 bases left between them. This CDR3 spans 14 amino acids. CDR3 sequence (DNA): TGTGCCAGCAGCTTGTGGCCAGCGAGCGATGAGCAGTTCTTC. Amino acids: CASSLWPASDEQFF. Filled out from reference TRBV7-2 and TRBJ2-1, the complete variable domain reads GAGVSQSPSNKVTEKGKDVELRCDPISGHTALYWYRQSLGQGLEFLIYFQGNSAPDKSGLPSDRFSAERTGGSVSTLTIQRTQQEDSAVYLCASSLWPASDEQFFGPGTRLTVL.

The CDR3 spells CASSIRDSPLHF. The CDR3, as DNA: TGTGCCAGTAGTATACGAGATTCACCCCTCCACTTT. The chain couples TRBV19 to TRBJ1-6; no clear D gene. CDR3 length: 12 residues. The V end lost 2 bases, the J end lost 8 bases, and 4 bases lay between the germline ends. CDR1 is LNHDA and CDR2 is SQIVND in the germline V gene (reference sequence).

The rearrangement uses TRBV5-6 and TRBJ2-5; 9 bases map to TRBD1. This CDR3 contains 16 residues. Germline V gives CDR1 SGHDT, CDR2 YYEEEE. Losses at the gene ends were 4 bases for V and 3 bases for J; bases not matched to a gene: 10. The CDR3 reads CASSLVRQGGEETQYF. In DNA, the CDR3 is TGTGCCAGCAGCCTAGTCCGACAGGGGGGAGAAGAGACCCAGTACTTC.

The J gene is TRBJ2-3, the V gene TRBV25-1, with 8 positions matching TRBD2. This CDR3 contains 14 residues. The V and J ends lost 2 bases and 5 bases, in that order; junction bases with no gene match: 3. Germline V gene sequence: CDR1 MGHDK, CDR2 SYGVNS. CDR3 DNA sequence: TGTGCCAGCAGTGAACGGGGGGGCCAAGATACGCAGTATTTT. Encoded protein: CASSERGGQDTQYF.